Below, 10 T cell receptor beta chains from the same sample are listed, as sequenced in a study of tumor-infiltrating lymphocytes in primary liver carcinoma. Unsorted bulk tissue (about 18-32 mg) underwent RNA and DNA co-extraction. TCR beta cDNA was made from 450 to 550 ng total RNA with a constant-region primer. Libraries covering TCR beta were generated through three nested multiplex PCR rounds (using a slightly modified ARM-PCR). Amplification in the first two PCR rounds was performed using TRBV1-TRBV30 forward primers and a C-beta reverse primer for about 10 cycles each. MiXCR was run by TCRdb on the multiplex PCR reads, yielding one entry per CDR3 protein. The table records more than 95,000 distinct CDR3 sequences, 64% of them present only once. The specimen was liver tumor tissue from sampling region 3. Subset described: tumor region T3, left-lateral pole. The receptors were gathered from an older woman with primary liver carcinoma and hepatitis B virus infection.

Comment on this clonotype: One end of the junction does not line up with germline, which may come from a read error. This sequence joins TRBV12-3 or TRBV12-4 and TRBJ2-6; weak D call: TRBD1 (5 bases). The CDR3 is 15 residues long. Written as DNA, the CDR3 is TGTGCCAGCAATTTGCGCAGGGCTGGGCCCAACGTCCTGACTTTC. The encoded protein is CASNLRRAGPNVLTF.

On this clonotype itself: A much larger clone differs from this one at a single base, so this may be a read error. V is TRBV6-1 and J is TRBJ2-2; D remains unclear. From germline, CDR1 is MNHNS and CDR2 SASEGT. The ends were cut back, 7 bases at V and 0 bases at J, with 15 bases in the middle. The CDR3 contains 16 residues. The CDR3 sequence: CASTYLGITNTGELFF. The CDR3 DNA follows: TGTGCCAGCACCTACTTGGGGATAACGAACACCGGGGAGCTGTTTTTT.

Details on this clonotype: A much bigger clone sits one base away, suggesting this may be a read error. This chain connects TRBV5-4 to TRBJ2-1; 7 bases map to TRBD2. CDR3 size: 17 residues. Germline CDR1 SGHNT, CDR2 YYREEE (reference sequence). CDR3 DNA sequence: TGTGCCAGCAGCTTGGCCTTGGGCGGGAGCAACTACAATGAGCAGCTCTTC. Translating gives CASSLALGGSNYNEQLF.

Notes on this clonotype: The junction does not match germline at one end; this may be a read error. This chain connects TRBV10-2 to TRBJ2-7, with a tentative D call TRBD2 (6 bases). Germline V gene lookup returns CDR1 WSHSY and CDR2 SAAADI. This CDR3 comprises 14 residues. This CDR3 reads CASSESGFSYEEYF. The CDR3 DNA sequence: TGCGCCAGTAGTGAGAGCGGGTTCTCCTACGAGGAGTACTTC.

This clonotype has a count of ten or more. The chain uses TRBV6-1 and TRBJ1-5, with D hard to call. The CDR3 spans 14 residues. From germline, CDR1 is MNHNS and CDR2 SASEGT. Trimming took off 4 bases at V and 10 bases at J, with 17 bases between the two ends. The CDR3: CASSGPEQSFPQHF. CDR3 bases: TGTGCCAGCAGTGGCCCGGAACAGTCTTTCCCCCAGCATTTT.

Points on this clonotype: This may be a read error: a much more frequent sequence differs by one nucleotide. The chain is built from TRBV7-8 and TRBJ2-7, with D tentatively TRBD1 (6 bases). Germline V gene sequence: CDR1 SGHVS, CDR2 FQNEAQ. V dropped 5 bases and J dropped 4 bases, with 12 bases sitting between them. The CDR3 is made up of 13 amino acids. The DNA for the CDR3 is TGTGCCAGCAGCAACAGGGCCATATACGAGCAGTACTTC. Protein sequence: CASSNRAIYEQYF.

This clonotype occurred a few times. An end of the junction does not agree with germline; a read error may underlie this. The chain combines TRBV11-1 with TRBJ2-3; 7 bases agree with TRBD2. The CDR3 runs to 14 residues. The V gene's germline CDR1 is SGHAT and CDR2 FQDESV (reference sequence). CDR3 sequence reads: CAASLRQHAGESHF. The CDR3 DNA follows: TGTGCCGCCAGCTTAAGGCAACATGCGGGAGAGTCTCACTTT.

This clonotype was detected many times. J is TRBJ1-2 and V is TRBV5-8; D not certain. The length of the CDR3 is 10 residues. The V end lost 2 bases, the J end lost 4 bases, and 0 bases lay between the germline ends. Germline V gives CDR1 SGHTS, CDR2 YDEGEE. As DNA, the CDR3 is TGTGCCAGCAGCTTCTATGGCTACACCTTC. Amino acid sequence: CASSFYGYTF. Using reference TRBV5-8 and TRBJ1-2 for the parts outside the CDR3, the full variable domain is EAGVTQSPTHLIKTRGQQATLRCSPISGHTSVYWYQQALGLGLQFLLWYDEGEERNRGNFPPRFSGRQFPNYSSELNVNALELEDSALYLCASSFYGYTFGSGTRLTVV.

On this clonotype: A read error may explain this, as a much larger clone is one base away. The chain carries TRBV6-5 and TRBJ1-4; perhaps TRBD1 as D (5 bases). The CDR3 spans 16 residues. Germline-derived CDR1 and CDR2 are MNHEY and SVGAGI. The ends were cut back, 0 bases at V and 12 bases at J, with 20 bases in the middle. DNA of the CDR3: TGTGCCAGCAGTTACTCGTATTCCAGGGCGGATTTTCAACTGTTTTTT. It is translated as CASSYSYSRADFQLFF.

On this clonotype itself: A much larger clone lies one base from this, so it may be a read error. The chain is built from TRBV28 and TRBJ2-3; possible D gene TRBD1, 5 bases. Germline V gene lookup returns CDR1 MDHEN and CDR2 SYDVKM. This CDR3 comprises 13 residues. The CDR3 is CASNYKNTGTQYF. The CDR3 DNA sequence: TGTGCCAGCAACTACAAAAACACAGGTACGCAGTATTTT.